This TCR beta chain was observed in a study of cytomegalovirus exposure and HLA in healthy donors. About the study: There were fewer than 500 genotyped donors. Of these, about 80% fell in the genetic ancestry cluster associated with self-reported Caucasian donors.

The PCR was carried out with 60 Vbeta primers and 13 Jbeta primers. Method: immunoSEQ multiplex PCR; TCRdb's copy keeps in-frame clones and lacks some. The table lists about 93,000 clones, roughly 78% of them singletons. Turning to this clone: The antigen remains unidentified.

Germline V gene lookup returns CDR1 SGHTA and CDR2 FQGNSA. The V gene end was trimmed by 3 bases and the J gene end by 6 bases; junction bases not matched to a gene: 4. CDR3 length equals 15 residues. Broader study findings: Earlier analysis looked at TCR beta V segments, and most were productive about 90% or about 30% of the time.

The TCR comes from a man aged 25-45 years in good health and CMV-seronegative. V and J are TRBV7-2 and TRBJ2-1, with TRBD1 identical over 11 bases. The sequenced sample was PBMCs. The CDR3 nucleotides are TGTGCCAGCAGCTTGGACAGGGGGCCTGCCAATGAGCAGTTCTTC. This codes for CASSLDRGPANEQFF. The full variable domain, its missing parts supplied by reference TRBV7-2 and TRBJ2-1, is GAGVSQSPSNKVTEKGKDVELRCDPISGHTALYWYRQSLGQGLEFLIYFQGNSAPDKSGLPSDRFSAERTGGSVSTLTIQRTQQEDSAVYLCASSLDRGPANEQFFGPGTRLTVL.